These 19 T cell receptor beta chains originate from one sample sequenced in a study of T cell responses to AZD1222 COVID-19 vaccine. TCRdb keeps only in-frame clones here, not all; method: immunoSEQ multiplex PCR. The table includes over 150,000 clones, under 95% detected once. The sample consisted of peripheral blood, taken on day 0 of AZD1222 vaccination. These receptors were collected from an adult in good health.

Only a few counts were recorded for this clone. CDR3 sequence (DNA): TGTGCTACGGGTCTTGGGATCTACGAGCAGTACTTC. It encodes CATGLGIYEQYF. The rearrangement uses TRBV12-5 and TRBJ2-7; D gene unclear. This CDR3 comprises 12 residues. CDR1 LGHNT and CDR2 FRNRAP come from the germline V gene. V was cut by 10 bases and J by 3 bases, with 13 bases left in between.

The chain joins TRBV5-1 to TRBJ2-2; 10 positions agree with TRBD2. Germline V lookup: CDR1 SGHRS, CDR2 YFSETQ. Germline trimming cut 3 bases from V and 5 bases from J; bases unmatched to any gene: 7. The CDR3 is made up of 16 amino acids. CDR3 nucleotide sequence: TGCGCCAGCAGCTCCAGCGGGAGGGCCAGAACCGGGGAGCTGTTTTTT. Encoded protein: CASSSSGRARTGELFF. The complete variable domain, with remaining parts taken from reference TRBV5-1 and TRBJ2-2, reads KAGVTQTPRYLIKTRGQQVTLSCSPISGHRSVSWYQQTPGQGLQFLFEYFSETQRNKGNFPGRFSGRQFSNSRSEMNVSTLELGDSALYLCASSSSGRARTGELFFGEGSRLTVL.

The chain employs TRBV5-6 and TRBJ1-6; TRBD1 agrees at 10 bases. This CDR3 is 15 amino acids long. In germline, CDR1 is SGHDT, CDR2 YYEEEE. The V segment lost 4 bases and the J segment 11 bases; nucleotides outside the gene matches: 9. The CDR3 DNA follows: TGTGCCAGCAGCAGGCCGACAGGGGGCGCGACACCCCTCCACTTT. Translated: CASSRPTGGATPLHF.

V usage is TRBV29-1 and J usage is TRBJ2-7; the D gene could be TRBD1 or TRBD2 (5 bases each). V lost 4 bases to trimming and J lost 3 bases, with 13 bases between them. Per the germline V gene, CDR1 is SQVTM and CDR2 is ANQGSEA. The CDR3 totals 13 residues. The CDR3 protein is CSVVGTQNYEQYF. CDR3 in DNA: TGCAGCGTTGTCGGGACGCAAAACTACGAGCAGTACTTC.

The V call is TRBV7-9, the J call TRBJ1-1; TRBD1 agrees at 9 bases. The V and J ends lost 8 bases and 4 bases, in that order; junction bases with no gene match: 2. CDR1 is SEHNR and CDR2 is FQNEAQ in the germline V gene (reference sequence). The CDR3 spans 12 residues. For the CDR3, the DNA is TGTGCCAGCCAACAGGGGGCCACTGAAGCTTTCTTT. Its protein is CASQQGATEAFF.

The count of this clone is one. The gene calls are TRBV11-3 and TRBJ1-2; 8 bases match TRBD1. The germline CDR1 and CDR2 sequences are SGHNT and YENEEA. The V and J ends lost 5 bases and 0 bases, in that order; junction bases with no gene match: 8. There are 16 residues in the CDR3. In DNA, the CDR3 is TGTGCCAGCAGCCCCGGCGCAGGGGGCGCTAACTATGGCTACACCTTC. Its protein product is CASSPGAGGANYGYTF.

This clone was counted a few times. The J gene is TRBJ1-1, the V gene TRBV5-1; maybe TRBD1 (6 bases). The CDR3 is 12 residues long. Trimming pared 4 bases from V and 7 bases from J, leaving 11 bases between. In germline, CDR1 is SGHRS, CDR2 YFSETQ. The DNA of the CDR3 is TGCGCCAGCAGCCCAGAGACAGGTGAAGCTTTCTTT. Translation: CASSPETGEAFF.

This clone was detected once. This rearrangement joins TRBV18 to TRBJ1-1; a weak D match, TRBD1 (6 bases). Germline loops: CDR1 KGHSH, CDR2 LQKENI. The V and J ends lost 4 bases and 6 bases respectively, with 15 bases between them. CDR3 size: 14 residues. The CDR3 loop is CASSLTNRVPEAFF. The CDR3 bases are TGTGCCAGCTCACTTACAAACAGGGTACCTGAAGCTTTCTTT.

On this clone: Other DNA sequences within the sample encode an identical CDR3. V gene TRBV3-1 (or the pseudogene TRBV3-2) combines with J gene TRBJ2-5; D remains ambiguous. The germline gives CDR1 LGHDT, CDR2 YNNKEL (reference sequence). The CDR3 totals 11 residues. V lost 0 bases and J 5 bases, leaving 1 base between the germline ends. As DNA, the CDR3 is TGTGCCAGCAGCCAAGAGGAGACCCAGTACTTC. Protein: CASSQEETQYF.

This chain joins TRBV5-4 and TRBJ1-6; 12 bases match TRBD1. The CDR3 extends over 15 amino acids. Germline-derived CDR1 and CDR2 are SGHNT and YYREEE (reference sequence). V was clipped by 4 bases and J by 8 bases; unmatched bases: 4. Written as DNA, the CDR3 is TGTGCCAGCAGCCCCGGGACAGGGGGCGATTCACCCCTCCACTTT. Amino acid sequence: CASSPGTGGDSPLHF. Complete variable domain (other parts from reference TRBV5-4 and TRBJ1-6): ETGVTQSPTHLIKTRGQQVTLRCSSQSGHNTVSWYQQALGQGPQFIFQYYREEENGRGNFPPRFSGLQFPNYSSELNVNALELDDSALYLCASSPGTGGDSPLHFGNGTRLTVT.

This clone was observed a few times. The CDR3 nucleotides read TGTGCCATCAGTCATACGCCCCCTAGGGCTACAGATACGCAGTATTTT. Its protein product is CAISHTPPRATDTQYF. V and J are TRBV10-3 and TRBJ2-3; D unclear. V lost 5 bases to trimming and J lost 3 bases, with 18 bases between them. Looked up from germline, CDR1 is ENHRY and CDR2 is SYGVKD. There are 16 residues in the CDR3.

This clone was seen a few times. The chain carries TRBV9 and TRBJ2-2; TRBD1 might be the D (5 bases). V was cut by 5 bases and J by 3 bases, with 17 bases left in between. The CDR3 has 16 residues. In germline, CDR1 is SGDLS, CDR2 YYNGEE. CDR3 DNA: TGTGCCAGCAGGCCGACAGCAAATCTTCACACCGGGGAGCTGTTTTTT. It translates to CASRPTANLHTGELFF.

The chain has TRBV5-1 and TRBJ2-5; 8 bases are shared with TRBD1. This CDR3 is built from 15 residues. Germline CDR1 reads SGHRS; CDR2 reads YFSETQ. The J segment lost 5 bases and the V segment lost 4 bases, leaving 10 bases of the junction unmatched. The CDR3 region is CASSRLGQAGETQYF. The CDR3 nucleotides are TGCGCCAGCAGCCGTCTGGGACAGGCCGGGGAGACCCAGTACTTC.

The chain joins TRBV7-2 to TRBJ2-7; the D call may be TRBD1 or TRBD2 (6 bases each). Germline V gene data show CDR1 as SGHTA and CDR2 as FQGNSA. Between the trimmed V and J ends, which lost 5 bases and 6 bases, there was a span of 17 bases. The CDR3 totals 14 residues. The CDR3 DNA follows: TGTGCCAGCAGCCCCTCCCCCAGGGGAGGCGAGCAGTACTTC. This codes for CASSPSPRGGEQYF.

This clone occurred once. The chain couples TRBV5-3 to TRBJ1-6; no clear D gene. TRBV5-3 is designated an ORF whose function remains uncertain. V lost 0 bases and J 4 bases, leaving 5 bases between the germline ends. The CDR3 runs to 14 residues. The CDR3 DNA follows: TGTGCCAGAAGCTTGGGGACTTATAATTCACCCCTCCACTTT. Residues: CARSLGTYNSPLHF.

The sample holds a few counts of this clone. The gene calls are TRBV7-2 and TRBJ1-3; TRBD1 might be the D (5 bases). This CDR3 region has 15 residues. Trimming shortened V by 2 bases and J by 7 bases, and 15 bases separated the two germline ends. The germline V gene has CDR1 SGHTA and CDR2 FQGNSA. This CDR3 reads CASSLSGQGGNTIYF. The DNA of the CDR3 is TGTGCCAGCAGCTTATCGGGGCAGGGTGGGAACACCATATATTTT.

The V and J genes are TRBV28 and TRBJ1-3; D is unclear. CDR1 is MDHEN, CDR2 SYDVKM, per germline. This CDR3 comprises 15 residues. Trimming removed 5 bases from V and 2 bases from J, with 13 bases in between. The CDR3 bases are TGTGCCAGCAGTCCCCAGGCCGGGGCTGGAAACACCATATATTTT. Its translation: CASSPQAGAGNTIYF.

This clone occurred a few times. The chain has TRBV3-1 (or the pseudogene TRBV3-2) and TRBJ1-1; no clear D. The length of the CDR3 is 13 residues. Germline V gene sequence: CDR1 LGHDT, CDR2 YNNKEL (reference sequence). Trimming stripped 4 bases from V and 0 bases from J, with 6 bases between. The CDR3 reads CASSPGVNTEAFF. The CDR3 bases are TGTGCCAGCAGCCCAGGAGTGAACACTGAAGCTTTCTTT.

This clone was seen a single time. V gene TRBV4-3 combines with J gene TRBJ1-2, with 10 bases that match TRBD1. V was pared by 4 bases and J by 14 bases, with 22 bases of the junction left unmatched. Germline-derived CDR1 and CDR2 are LGHNA and YSLEER. The CDR3 covers 17 residues. The CDR3 coding sequence is TGCGCCAGCAGCCTAGACAACTCCGGGACAGGGGCCGTTCGAGTAACCTTC. This gives the protein CASSLDNSGTGAVRVTF.